The 9 T cell receptor beta chains presented below share a single source sample, sequenced in a study of cytomegalovirus exposure and HLA in healthy donors. The assay was immunoSEQ multiplex PCR, and TCRdb's table has in-frame clones only and misses some. The sample has around 90,000 clones, less than 90% seen once. Input material: PBMCs. Receptors originate from a woman younger than 35 in good health and CMV-seropositive.

This sequence joins TRBV7-9 and TRBJ2-5; 7 bases fit TRBD2. CDR3 length: 11 residues. The V gene end was trimmed by 5 bases and the J gene end by 10 bases; junction bases not matched to a gene: 4. Germline V gene data show CDR1 as SEHNR and CDR2 as FQNEAQ (reference sequence). Here the CDR3 reads CASSPREDQYF. In DNA form, the CDR3 reads TGTGCCAGCAGCCCCCGGGAGGACCAGTACTTC.

This clone turned up a few times. The V and J genes are TRBV2 and TRBJ2-7, with D maybe TRBD2 (5 bases). Germline V lookup: CDR1 SNHLY, CDR2 FYNNEI. The length of the CDR3 is 11 residues. Trimming took 8 bases from V and 6 from J, leaving 11 bases between them. CDR3 nucleotide sequence: TGTGCCAGCCGCCAGGAGGCCGAGCAGTACTTC. Its translation: CASRQEAEQYF. The full variable domain, with the rest looked up from reference TRBV2 and TRBJ2-7, is EPEVTQTPSHQVTQMGQEVILRCVPISNHLYFYWYRQILGQKVEFLVSFYNNEISEKSEIFDDQFSVERPDGSNFTLKIRSTKLEDSAMYFCASRQEAEQYFGPGTRLTVT.

The V and J genes are TRBV7-6 and TRBJ2-5; 10 bases align to TRBD1. Germline CDR1 reads SGHVS; CDR2 reads FNYEAQ. The CDR3 totals 16 residues. V was clipped by 5 bases and J by 2 bases; unmatched bases: 8. CDR3 nucleotide sequence: TGTGCCAGCAGCCCTCGGACAGGGGGGCGGCAAGAGACCCAGTACTTC. As protein: CASSPRTGGRQETQYF.

The chain links TRBV4-3 to TRBJ2-2, with a tentative D call TRBD2 (7 bases). The CDR3 has 14 amino acids. The V gene lost 1 base and the J gene lost 7 bases, with 10 bases spanning the gap. Looked up from germline, CDR1 is LGHNA and CDR2 is YSLEER. The CDR3 loop is CASSQAGGRGELFF. The CDR3, as DNA: TGCGCCAGCAGCCAAGCGGGGGGCCGCGGGGAGCTGTTTTTT.

V usage is TRBV20-1 and J usage is TRBJ1-2; perhaps TRBD1 as D (5 bases). V was cut by 6 bases and J by 0 bases, with 5 bases left in between. Germline V CDR1 and CDR2: DFQATT, SNEGSKA (reference sequence). This CDR3 region has 11 residues. DNA for the CDR3: TGCAGTGCAGGGGCTAACTATGGCTACACCTTC. Protein sequence: CSAGANYGYTF.

Note on this clone: A read error may produce the germline difference seen at one junction end. The V call is TRBV6-1, the J call TRBJ2-3; 8 bases map to TRBD2. Germline CDR1 and CDR2: MNHNS and SASEGT. The CDR3 is 15 residues long. Written as DNA, the CDR3 is TGTGCCAGCAGGGAAGGCAGCGGGGGCGCAGATACGCAGTATTTT. Protein product: CASREGSGGADTQYF.

J is TRBJ2-7 and V is TRBV5-1; D uncertain. The CDR3 runs 13 residues. The V gene's germline CDR1 is SGHRS and CDR2 YFSETQ. Trimming took 0 bases from V and 6 from J, leaving 10 bases between them. The CDR3 bases are TGCGCCAGCAGCTTGGGCCAGGATAGCGAGCAGTACTTC. This gives the protein CASSLGQDSEQYF.

This sequence joins TRBV6-6 and TRBJ1-1, with TRBD1 matching over 9 bases. The trim removed 2 bases at V and 5 bases at J, leaving 6 bases unmatched. The CDR3 contains 15 residues. The germline V gene has CDR1 MNHNY and CDR2 SVGAGI (reference sequence). CDR3: CASSYRGQGPTEAFF. In DNA, the CDR3 is TGTGCCAGCAGTTACAGGGGACAGGGACCAACTGAAGCTTTCTTT.

V usage is TRBV5-1 and J usage is TRBJ1-4; 7 bases line up with TRBD1. Germline values: CDR1 SGHRS, CDR2 YFSETQ. The CDR3 contains 14 residues. Germline trimming cut 5 bases from V and 5 bases from J; bases unmatched to any gene: 6. The CDR3 is CASSYQGENEKLFF. For the CDR3, the DNA is TGCGCCAGCAGTTATCAGGGGGAGAATGAAAAACTGTTTTTT.